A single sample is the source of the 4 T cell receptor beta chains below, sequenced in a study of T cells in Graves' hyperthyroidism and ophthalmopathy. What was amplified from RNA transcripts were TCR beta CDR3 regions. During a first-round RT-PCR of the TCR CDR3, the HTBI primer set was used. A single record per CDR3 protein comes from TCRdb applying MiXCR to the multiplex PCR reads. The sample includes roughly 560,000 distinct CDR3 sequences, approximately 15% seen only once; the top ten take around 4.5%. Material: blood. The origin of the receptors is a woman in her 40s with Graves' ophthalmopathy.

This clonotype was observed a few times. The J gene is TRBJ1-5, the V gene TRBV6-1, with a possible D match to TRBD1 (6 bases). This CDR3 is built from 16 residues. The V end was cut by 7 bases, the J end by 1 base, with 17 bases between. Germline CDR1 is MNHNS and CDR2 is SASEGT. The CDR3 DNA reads TGTGCCAGCATCCAAGAGGGGGGGGCGAGCAATCAGCCCCAGCATTTT. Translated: CASIQEGGASNQPQHF.

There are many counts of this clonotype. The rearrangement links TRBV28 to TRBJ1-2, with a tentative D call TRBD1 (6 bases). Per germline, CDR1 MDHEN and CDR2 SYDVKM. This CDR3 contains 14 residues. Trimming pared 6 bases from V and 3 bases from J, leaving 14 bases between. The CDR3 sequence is CASSFAGADYGYTF. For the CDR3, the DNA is TGTGCCAGCAGCTTCGCAGGGGCAGACTATGGCTACACCTTC.

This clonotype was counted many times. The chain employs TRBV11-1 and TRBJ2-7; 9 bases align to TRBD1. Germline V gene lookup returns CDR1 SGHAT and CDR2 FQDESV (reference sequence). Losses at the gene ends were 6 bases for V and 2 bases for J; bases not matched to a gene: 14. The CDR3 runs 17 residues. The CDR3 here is CASSQTTRTGDPYEQYF. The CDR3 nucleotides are TGTGCCAGCAGTCAGACAACCCGGACAGGGGATCCCTACGAGCAGTACTTC.

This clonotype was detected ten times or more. The CDR3 DNA is TGTGCCAGCAGCTTTCCGACTAGCGGGAGATACGAGCAGTACTTC. Translation: CASSFPTSGRYEQYF. The chain uses TRBV7-8 and TRBJ2-7, with 12 bases matching TRBD2. This CDR3 has 15 residues. V shed 3 bases, J shed 4 bases, and the junction held 4 bases outside the gene matches. The germline V gene has CDR1 SGHVS and CDR2 FQNEAQ.